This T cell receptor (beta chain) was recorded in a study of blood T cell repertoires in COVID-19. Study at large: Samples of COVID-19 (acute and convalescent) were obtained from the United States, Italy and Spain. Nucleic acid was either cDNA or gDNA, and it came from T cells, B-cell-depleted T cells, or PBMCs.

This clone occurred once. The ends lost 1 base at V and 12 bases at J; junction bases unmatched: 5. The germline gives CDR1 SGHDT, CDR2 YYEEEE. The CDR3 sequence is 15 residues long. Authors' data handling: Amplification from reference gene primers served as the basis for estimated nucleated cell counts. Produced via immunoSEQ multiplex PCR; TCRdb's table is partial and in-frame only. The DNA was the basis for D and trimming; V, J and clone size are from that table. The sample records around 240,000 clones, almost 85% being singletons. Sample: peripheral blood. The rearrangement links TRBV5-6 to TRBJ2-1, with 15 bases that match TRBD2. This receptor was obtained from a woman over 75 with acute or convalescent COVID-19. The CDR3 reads CASSLRTSGGGWQFF. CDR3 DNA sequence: TGTGCCAGCAGCTTGAGGACTAGCGGGGGGGGGTGGCAGTTCTTC.